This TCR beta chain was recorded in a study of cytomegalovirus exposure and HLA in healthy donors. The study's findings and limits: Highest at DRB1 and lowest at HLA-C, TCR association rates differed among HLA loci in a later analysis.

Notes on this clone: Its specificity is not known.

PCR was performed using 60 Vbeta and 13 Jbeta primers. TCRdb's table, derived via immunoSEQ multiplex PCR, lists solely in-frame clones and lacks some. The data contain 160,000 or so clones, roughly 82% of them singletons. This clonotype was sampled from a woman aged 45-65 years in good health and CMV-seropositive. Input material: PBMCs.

This CDR3 reads CASIRGGANHNEQFF. The CDR3 coding sequence is TGTGCCAGCATTCGCGGGGGGGCCAACCACAATGAGCAGTTCTTC. The chain uses TRBV19 and TRBJ2-1; 9 nucleotides line up with TRBD2. Germline assignment: CDR1 LNHDA and CDR2 SQIVND (reference sequence). V gave up 9 bases and J gave up 5 bases; unmatched junction bases: 11. There are 15 residues in the CDR3.